Below are 21 T cell receptor beta chains sequenced from a single sample in a study of blood T cell repertoires in COVID-19. Data came from immunoSEQ multiplex PCR; TCRdb stores just in-frame clones and leaves some out. The sample records approximately 300,000 clones, just under 90% being singletons. The material sequenced was peripheral blood. The origin of the receptors is a woman aged 40 to 49 with acute or convalescent COVID-19.

The chain combines TRBV27 with TRBJ2-7; TRBD1 aligns across 11 bases. This CDR3 comprises 15 residues. The germline V gene has CDR1 MNHEY and CDR2 SMNVEV (reference sequence). V shed 0 bases and J 4 bases; nucleotides not matched to a gene: 2. CDR3 in DNA: TGTGCCAGCAGTTTATCAGGGACAGGGGGGTACGAGCAGTACGTC. Its translation is CASSLSGTGGYEQYV.

This CDR3 is CASSSGLGWASGGYSGANVLTF. The CDR3 DNA sequence: TGTGCCAGCAGCTCGGGGTTGGGATGGGCCAGCGGGGGATACTCTGGGGCCAACGTCCTGACTTTC. The chain is built from TRBV7-6 and TRBJ2-6; 8 bases line up with TRBD2. The junction had 20 bases not matched to a gene; V was cut back by 4 bases and J by 0 bases. The CDR3 is made up of 22 amino acids. Per germline, CDR1 SGHVS and CDR2 FNYEAQ.

This chain connects TRBV19 to TRBJ1-1, with a possible D match to TRBD1 (6 bases). Germline V lookup: CDR1 LNHDA, CDR2 SQIVND (reference sequence). V shed 3 bases and J shed 5 bases, with 10 bases lying between them. This CDR3 is built from 13 residues. The CDR3 DNA reads as TGTGCCAGTAGTATGGGGGGGGCAACTGAAGCTTTCTTT. Translated: CASSMGGATEAFF.

The J gene is TRBJ2-3, the V gene TRBV3-1 (or the pseudogene TRBV3-2), with TRBD2 matching over 8 bases. Germline-derived CDR1 and CDR2 are LGHDT and YNNKEL (reference sequence). The junction had 9 bases not matched to a gene; V was cut back by 5 bases and J by 5 bases. This CDR3 region has 15 residues. CDR3 sequence (DNA): TGTGCCAGCAGCGTCCTCCCGGGGGGGTTAGATACGCAGTATTTT. This encodes CASSVLPGGLDTQYF.

This clone occurred once. The chain carries TRBV2 and TRBJ1-2; 9 bases fit TRBD1. This CDR3 region has 12 residues. CDR1 and CDR2 from the germline V gene are SNHLY and FYNNEI. J gave up 8 bases and V 9 bases, and 7 bases lay outside the gene matches. CDR3 protein: CASTQGAKGYTF. CDR3 DNA: TGTGCCAGTACACAGGGGGCGAAAGGCTACACCTTC.

The chain couples TRBV18 to TRBJ1-4; no firm D call. V was shortened by 3 bases and J by 7 bases, with 15 bases between the two germline ends. The germline gives CDR1 KGHSH, CDR2 LQKENI. The CDR3 length is 15 residues. The CDR3 loop reads CASSPPARAGEKLFF. CDR3 nucleotides: TGTGCCAGCTCACCTCCAGCCCGCGCGGGTGAAAAACTGTTTTTT.

This chain joins TRBV5-1 and TRBJ1-2; a possible D gene is TRBD1 (5 bases). Per germline, CDR1 SGHRS and CDR2 YFSETQ. V was trimmed by 3 bases and J by 5 bases, leaving 14 bases between them. The CDR3 runs to 14 residues. CDR3 region: CASSSPAGEYGYTF. As DNA, the CDR3 is TGCGCCAGCAGCTCCCCCGCGGGGGAATATGGCTACACCTTC.

The J gene is TRBJ1-6, the V gene TRBV2; D perhaps matches TRBD1 (6 bases). The V gene lost 4 bases and the J gene lost 7 bases, with 14 bases spanning the gap. CDR1 is SNHLY, CDR2 FYNNEI, per germline. The CDR3 consists of 15 residues. The CDR3, as DNA: TGTGCCAGCAGTGTAGCAGGGGATTCGAATTCACCCCTCCACTTT. This sequence encodes CASSVAGDSNSPLHF.

J is TRBJ2-3 and V is TRBV6-5, with TRBD2 identical over 9 bases. The CDR3 loop spans 14 amino acids. In germline, CDR1 is MNHEY, CDR2 SVGAGI. The V and J ends lost 6 bases and 5 bases, in that order; junction bases with no gene match: 6. The CDR3 protein is CASRVSGGGDTQYF. CDR3 DNA sequence: TGTGCCAGCAGGGTTAGCGGGGGTGGAGATACGCAGTATTTT.

J is TRBJ1-1 and V is TRBV11-2; the D is unclear. V was shortened by 0 bases and J by 1 base, with 9 bases between the two germline ends. The CDR3 is made up of 15 amino acids. Germline V gives CDR1 SGHAT, CDR2 FQNNGV. The CDR3 here is CASSLEPGWNTEAFF. The CDR3 nucleotides read TGTGCCAGCAGCTTAGAGCCGGGGTGGAACACTGAAGCTTTCTTT.

The rearrangement links TRBV12-3 or TRBV12-4 to TRBJ2-3; D is unresolved. This CDR3 is 13 amino acids long. V was cut by 2 bases and J by 6 bases, with 9 bases left in between. CDR3 nucleotide sequence: TGTGCCAGCAGTTTAACTCTCACGGATACGCAGTATTTT. The encoded protein is CASSLTLTDTQYF.

The chain combines TRBV5-1 with TRBJ2-1; 9 bases match TRBD1. The germline V gene encodes CDR1 SGHRS and CDR2 YFSETQ. V trimming: 3 bases; J trimming: 6 bases; junction bases outside the gene matches: 13. This CDR3 has 17 residues. The CDR3 here is CASSSAPDPGQGNEQFF. The CDR3 region has the DNA TGCGCCAGCAGCTCAGCCCCCGATCCGGGACAGGGCAATGAGCAGTTCTTC.

The chain has TRBV19 and TRBJ2-1; 8 nucleotides align to TRBD1. CDR3 length: 15 amino acids. J was trimmed by 6 bases and V by 1 base; bases with no gene match: 5. Germline CDR1 and CDR2: LNHDA and SQIVND (reference sequence). The CDR3 sequence: CASSIGQGPLNEQFF. CDR3 sequence (DNA): TGTGCCAGTAGTATAGGACAGGGGCCCCTCAATGAGCAGTTCTTC.

V usage is TRBV3-1 (or the pseudogene TRBV3-2) and J usage is TRBJ2-5; no clear D gene. This CDR3 region has 13 residues. V lost 1 base, J lost 4 bases, and 7 bases lay in between. Germline V gives CDR1 LGHDT, CDR2 YNNKEL (reference sequence). DNA for the CDR3: TGTGCCAGCAGCCAAGGGCAGTTAGAGACCCAGTACTTC. It specifies CASSQGQLETQYF.

This chain uses TRBV7-9 with TRBJ2-5; TRBD2 matches 13 bases. V lost 1 base, J lost 5 bases, and 4 bases stayed unmatched. Germline V CDR1 and CDR2: SEHNR, FQNEAQ (reference sequence). The CDR3 totals 16 residues. The CDR3 nucleotides are TGTGCCAGCAGCTTAGGAGGGACTAGCGGGGCTGAGACCCAGTACTTC. Amino acid sequence: CASSLGGTSGAETQYF. The whole variable domain, filled in from reference TRBV7-9 and TRBJ2-5, reads DTGVSQNPRHKITKRGQNVTFRCDPISEHNRLYWYRQTLGQGPEFLTYFQNEAQLEKSRLLSDRFSAERPKGSFSTLEIQRTEQGDSAMYLCASSLGGTSGAETQYFGPGTRLLVL.

V usage is TRBV5-6 and J usage is TRBJ2-7; a weak D match, TRBD1 (6 bases). The CDR3 spans 15 residues. Germline values: CDR1 SGHDT, CDR2 YYEEEE. V lost 0 bases and J lost 2, with 12 bases in between. The CDR3 loop reads CASSLVRDIPYEQYV. CDR3 nucleotides: TGTGCCAGCAGCTTGGTTAGGGACATCCCCTACGAGCAGTACGTC.

This sequence joins TRBV5-1 and TRBJ1-2, with TRBD1 matching over 8 bases. V lost 0 bases to trimming and J lost 13 bases; unmatched junction nucleotides: 8. The CDR3 runs 13 residues. Per germline, CDR1 SGHRS and CDR2 YFSETQ. The CDR3 DNA reads TGCGCCAGCAGCTTGGAGGGGGACAGGCCCGGCACCTTC. It encodes CASSLEGDRPGTF.

About this clone itself: The sample carries other DNA sequences with the same CDR3. The chain links TRBV15 to TRBJ2-2; tentatively, D is TRBD2 (6 bases). Germline loops: CDR1 LNHNV, CDR2 YYDKDF (reference sequence). Trimming removed 1 base at V and 0 bases at J, with 6 bases between. This CDR3 has 15 residues. CDR3 in DNA: TGTGCCACCAGCAGAGCGGGGGCGAACACCGGGGAGCTGTTTTTT. Encoded protein: CATSRAGANTGELFF.

The rearrangement links TRBV10-3 to TRBJ1-4; D perhaps matches TRBD1 (5 bases). V gave up 6 bases and J gave up 1 base, with 12 bases separating them. CDR1 is ENHRY, CDR2 SYGVKD, per germline. This CDR3 comprises 15 residues. CDR3 DNA sequence: TGTGCCATCAGCCGGGACTCCGGAACTAATGAAAAACTGTTTTTT. This gives the protein CAISRDSGTNEKLFF.

This sequence joins TRBV29-1 and TRBJ2-3, with 14 nucleotides matching TRBD2. The CDR3 length is 14 residues. The germline V gene has CDR1 SQVTM and CDR2 ANQGSEA. V trimming: 7 bases; J trimming: 4 bases; junction bases outside the gene matches: 4. The CDR3 here is CSGRLAGGADTQYF. DNA of the CDR3: TGCAGCGGCCGACTAGCGGGGGGGGCAGATACGCAGTATTTT.

This clone was seen a few times. This sequence joins TRBV9 and TRBJ2-3, with a tentative D call TRBD2 (7 bases). The V and J ends lost 1 base and 2 bases respectively, with 14 bases between them. Germline V lookup: CDR1 SGDLS, CDR2 YYNGEE. The CDR3 has 16 amino acids. The CDR3 loop reads CASSVLRGANTDTQYF. The CDR3 DNA reads TGTGCCAGCAGCGTATTACGGGGGGCGAACACAGATACGCAGTATTTT.